The 26 T cell receptor beta chains given below trace back to one sample, sequenced in a study of cytomegalovirus exposure and HLA in healthy donors. The primer mix had 60 Vbeta and 13 Jbeta primers. Sequencing was performed with immunoSEQ multiplex PCR; in TCRdb, only in-frame clones are kept and a portion is missing. The data contain about 160,000 clones, over 70% of them singletons. Sequenced material: PBMCs. These receptors all stem from a woman aged 30 to 39 in good health and CMV-seronegative.

CDR3 DNA: TGTGCCAGCAGCGCCTCGGGACAGGGGAACTGGAACTACACCTTC. This sequence encodes CASSASGQGNWNYTF. This chain connects TRBV9 to TRBJ1-2; TRBD1 matches at 10 bases. The trim removed 3 bases at V and 10 bases at J, leaving 12 bases unmatched. From germline, CDR1 is SGDLS and CDR2 YYNGEE. The CDR3 is made up of 15 amino acids.

This clone was detected once. The sample contains more than one DNA sequence encoding this CDR3. The chain uses TRBV5-1 and TRBJ1-1, with D perhaps TRBD1 (5 bases). The CDR3 runs to 14 residues. Germline assignment: CDR1 SGHRS and CDR2 YFSETQ. Trimming left V 0 bases short and J 5 bases short, with 11 bases between. Here the CDR3 reads CASSLGQGGTEAFF. CDR3 DNA: TGCGCCAGCAGCTTGGGGCAGGGAGGGACTGAAGCTTTCTTT.

The chain joins TRBV25-1 to TRBJ2-5, with D unclear. Germline CDR1 and CDR2: MGHDK and SYGVNS. CDR3 size: 11 residues. V was pared by 6 bases and J by 5 bases, with 7 bases between. The DNA for the CDR3 is TGTGCCAGCAGATCCGGGGAGACCCAGTACTTC. Encoded protein: CASRSGETQYF.

The chain carries TRBV2 and TRBJ1-5, with a possible D match to TRBD1 (5 bases). CDR1 is SNHLY, CDR2 FYNNEI, per germline. V lost 7 bases, J lost 4 bases, and 14 bases lay in between. The CDR3 consists of 14 residues. CDR3 amino acids: CASTLGAENQPQHF. The CDR3 bases are TGTGCCAGCACCCTTGGGGCAGAGAATCAGCCCCAGCATTTT.

The V gene is TRBV5-1, the J gene TRBJ2-3, with D tentatively TRBD2 (6 bases). From germline, CDR1 is SGHRS and CDR2 YFSETQ. The V gene lost 4 bases and the J gene lost 0 bases, with 15 bases spanning the gap. This CDR3 region has 16 residues. The CDR3 coding sequence is TGCGCCAGCAGCCTGCCCACTAGCCCAAGCACAGATACGCAGTATTTT. Translation: CASSLPTSPSTDTQYF.

This chain connects TRBV9 to TRBJ2-7; 9 nucleotides agree with TRBD2. Germline CDR1 is SGDLS and CDR2 is YYNGEE. The CDR3 sequence is 14 residues long. V was clipped by 3 bases and J by 7 bases; unmatched bases: 8. This CDR3 reads CASSADAGGREQYF. In DNA, the CDR3 is TGTGCCAGCAGCGCCGACGCGGGGGGGCGTGAGCAGTACTTC.

The chain combines TRBV19 with TRBJ1-6; no firm D call. The CDR3 is made up of 12 amino acids. Deletions cut 7 bases from V and 7 bases from J, with 8 bases between. Germline V CDR1 and CDR2: LNHDA, SQIVND (reference sequence). As DNA, the CDR3 is TGTGCCAGTACGGCTAGGAATTCACCCCTCCACTTT. Translation: CASTARNSPLHF.

This chain links TRBV6-5 with TRBJ1-2; D may be TRBD1 (6 bases). V lost 8 bases and J 2 bases, leaving 15 bases between the germline ends. Germline V CDR1 and CDR2: MNHEY, SVGAGI. The CDR3 consists of 14 residues. The CDR3 DNA reads as TGTGCCAGCTACCCAGGGGATTGGAACTATGGCTACACCTTC. Residues: CASYPGDWNYGYTF.

The chain combines TRBV29-1 with TRBJ2-1; weak D call: TRBD2 (5 bases). This CDR3 region has 13 residues. Deletions cut 0 bases from V and 7 bases from J, with 10 bases between. Per the germline V gene, CDR1 is SQVTM and CDR2 is ANQGSEA. In nucleotides, the CDR3 is TGCAGCGTTGAAGATCACGGGAAGAATGAGCAGTTCTTC. The encoded protein is CSVEDHGKNEQFF.

The J gene is TRBJ1-5, the V gene TRBV6-5; 7 positions match TRBD1. The CDR3 runs 14 residues. Trimming cost V 5 bases and J 3 bases; bases outside gene matches: 4. Per germline, CDR1 MNHEY and CDR2 SVGAGI. The chain's CDR3 is CASSRGTANQPQHF. CDR3 coding DNA: TGTGCCAGCAGTAGAGGGACAGCCAATCAGCCCCAGCATTTT.

The gene calls are TRBV2 and TRBJ2-5; 11 bases are shared with TRBD1. The trim removed 5 bases at V and 4 bases at J, leaving 3 bases unmatched. This CDR3 spans 14 amino acids. Germline loops: CDR1 SNHLY, CDR2 FYNNEI. CDR3 bases: TGTGCCAGCAGTACGGGACAGGGGGGAGAGACCCAGTACTTC. This encodes CASSTGQGGETQYF.

This rearrangement joins TRBV4-1 to TRBJ2-7, with TRBD2 identical over 7 bases. Per the germline V gene, CDR1 is MGHRA and CDR2 is YSYEKL. V trimming: 3 bases; J trimming: 5 bases; junction bases outside the gene matches: 16. The CDR3 loop spans 17 amino acids. CDR3 region: CASSQILGASGFHEQYF. CDR3 in DNA: TGCGCCAGCAGCCAGATCCTCGGGGCTAGCGGTTTCCACGAGCAGTACTTC.

The J gene is TRBJ1-6, the V gene TRBV6-1, with 8 bases identical to TRBD1. In germline, CDR1 is MNHNS, CDR2 SASEGT. With V trimmed by 3 bases and J by 8 bases, 6 bases remained unmatched. This CDR3 has 15 amino acids. The CDR3 reads CASSDLDRAYSPLHF. The DNA of the CDR3 is TGTGCCAGCAGTGATCTGGACAGGGCGTATTCACCCCTCCACTTT.

The chain combines TRBV28 with TRBJ1-1, with D possibly TRBD1 on 5 matching bases. This CDR3 spans 15 amino acids. V was shortened by 2 bases and J by 7 bases, with 17 bases between the two germline ends. Germline CDR1 MDHEN, CDR2 SYDVKM. This CDR3 reads CASSLGGTYGNEAFF. As DNA, the CDR3 is TGTGCCAGCAGTTTAGGAGGGACTTACGGGAATGAAGCTTTCTTT.

The rearrangement links TRBV5-4 to TRBJ2-3; 7 bases line up with TRBD2. This CDR3 is built from 15 residues. Germline CDR1 reads SGHNT; CDR2 reads YYREEE (reference sequence). With 4 bases clipped from V and 4 bases from J, the junction kept 9 bases outside the gene matches. The CDR3, as DNA: TGTGCCAGCAGCCGGAGCGAGCGGGGTCCAGATACGCAGTATTTT. The encoded protein is CASSRSERGPDTQYF. The entire variable domain, with the rest obtained from reference TRBV5-4 and TRBJ2-3, is as follows: ETGVTQSPTHLIKTRGQQVTLRCSSQSGHNTVSWYQQALGQGPQFIFQYYREEENGRGNFPPRFSGLQFPNYSSELNVNALELDDSALYLCASSRSERGPDTQYFGPGTRLTVL.

The J gene is TRBJ1-2, the V gene TRBV5-6; unclear D gene. The CDR3 contains 13 residues. The V gene lost 0 bases and the J gene lost 3 bases, with 6 bases spanning the gap. Germline values: CDR1 SGHDT, CDR2 YYEEEE. CDR3 sequence: CASSLGEYYGYTF. CDR3 DNA sequence: TGTGCCAGCAGCTTGGGGGAGTACTATGGCTACACCTTC.

The chain uses TRBV5-1 and TRBJ2-5; 7 positions agree with TRBD1. V gave up 0 bases and J gave up 0 bases; unmatched junction bases: 5. CDR1 SGHRS and CDR2 YFSETQ come from the germline V gene. This CDR3 spans 16 amino acids. The CDR3 DNA sequence: TGCGCCAGCAGCTTGGGGGACAGACTTAACCAAGAGACCCAGTACTTC. This encodes CASSLGDRLNQETQYF. The full variable domain, completed using reference TRBV5-1 and TRBJ2-5, is KAGVTQTPRYLIKTRGQQVTLSCSPISGHRSVSWYQQTPGQGLQFLFEYFSETQRNKGNFPGRFSGRQFSNSRSEMNVSTLELGDSALYLCASSLGDRLNQETQYFGPGTRLLVL.

The chain is built from TRBV6-5 and TRBJ1-1, with unresolved D. CDR1 MNHEY and CDR2 SVGAGI come from the germline V gene. V was pared by 5 bases and J by 3 bases, with 4 bases between. The CDR3 spans 11 residues. CDR3 coding DNA: TGTGCCAGCAGTCAGGACACTGAAGCTTTCTTT. This sequence encodes CASSQDTEAFF.

The V and J genes are TRBV18 and TRBJ1-1; D may be TRBD1 (6 bases). Trimming pared 0 bases from V and 6 bases from J, leaving 14 bases between. Germline V gene data show CDR1 as KGHSH and CDR2 as LQKENI. This CDR3 has 15 residues. The CDR3 DNA follows: TGTGCCAGCTCACCACCAGACGGACAGACAGCTGAAGCTTTCTTT. Encoded protein: CASSPPDGQTAEAFF. Filled out from reference TRBV18 and TRBJ1-1, the complete variable domain reads NAGVMQNPRHLVRRRGQEARLRCSPMKGHSHVYWYRQLPEEGLKFMVYLQKENIIDESGMPKERFSAEFPKEGPSILRIQQVVRGDSAAYFCASSPPDGQTAEAFFGQGTRLTVV.

Only one count was recorded for this clone. This sequence joins TRBV4-1 and TRBJ2-3, with D tentatively TRBD1 (6 bases). Looked up from germline, CDR1 is MGHRA and CDR2 is YSYEKL. V dropped 0 bases and J dropped 1 base, with 14 bases sitting between them. The CDR3 is made up of 17 amino acids. The CDR3 DNA sequence: TGCGCCAGCAGCCAAGATTATTCAGGGGTTGGCACAGATACGCAGTATTTT. Its translation: CASSQDYSGVGTDTQYF.

The rearrangement links TRBV30 to TRBJ1-1, with D unclear. This CDR3 has 12 amino acids. Germline CDR1 reads GTSNPN; CDR2 reads SVGIG (reference sequence). V lost 4 bases to trimming and J lost 5 bases, with 11 bases between them. The CDR3 sequence: CAWKGTGTEAFF. CDR3 nucleotide sequence: TGTGCCTGGAAGGGTACGGGGACTGAAGCTTTCTTT.

This rearrangement joins TRBV2 to TRBJ1-6; the match to TRBD1 covers 9 bases. This CDR3 region has 16 residues. J was trimmed by 5 bases and V by 5 bases; bases with no gene match: 7. Germline-derived CDR1 and CDR2 are SNHLY and FYNNEI. The CDR3: CASSKEGTGHNSPLHF. CDR3 bases: TGTGCCAGCAGTAAGGAGGGGACAGGGCATAATTCACCCCTCCACTTT. Full variable domain (outside the CDR3, taken from reference TRBV2 and TRBJ1-6): EPEVTQTPSHQVTQMGQEVILRCVPISNHLYFYWYRQILGQKVEFLVSFYNNEISEKSEIFDDQFSVERPDGSNFTLKIRSTKLEDSAMYFCASSKEGTGHNSPLHFGNGTRLTVT.

The rearrangement uses TRBV7-2 and TRBJ2-2; no clear D. The CDR3 has 13 amino acids. Germline V gives CDR1 SGHTA, CDR2 FQGNSA. V was clipped by 5 bases and J by 4 bases, with 8 bases between them. CDR3 sequence: CASSLTFTGELFF. The CDR3, as DNA: TGTGCCAGCAGCCTAACTTTCACCGGGGAGCTGTTTTTT.

This rearrangement joins TRBV6-1 to TRBJ1-5; TRBD1 is a possible D gene (5 bases). V was trimmed by 8 bases and J by 2 bases, leaving 10 bases between them. Looked up from germline, CDR1 is MNHNS and CDR2 is SASEGT. CDR3 length equals 13 residues. CDR3 in DNA: TGTGCCAGCTCGGACACTCGCAATCAGCCCCAGCATTTT. Its translation is CASSDTRNQPQHF.

Comment on this clone: One end of the junction fails to match germline, which may point to a read error. In the same sample, other DNA sequences code for this CDR3. This chain joins TRBV28 and TRBJ1-2, with TRBD1 matching 7 bases. Germline V lookup: CDR1 MDHEN, CDR2 SYDVKM. The CDR3 is 12 amino acids. The chain's CDR3 is CASSRQGYGYTF. The CDR3 DNA follows: TGCGCCAGCAGTCGACAGGGCTATGGCTACACCTTC.

CDR3 bases: TGTGCCTGGAACAGGGAAAATGAAAAACTGTTTTTT. Its protein product is CAWNRENEKLFF. V and J are TRBV30 and TRBJ1-4; D may be TRBD1 (6 bases). Germline V gene sequence: CDR1 GTSNPN, CDR2 SVGIG (reference sequence). With 4 bases removed from V and 5 bases from J, the gap between germline ends came to 8 bases. This CDR3 has 12 residues.